This passage covers 9 T cell receptor beta chains from one sample sequenced in a study of blood T cell repertoires in COVID-19. The repertoire was sequenced with immunoSEQ multiplex PCR; TCRdb's copy has only in-frame clones and lacks some. The repertoire has tens of thousands of clones, more than 90% of them found once; the top ten carry roughly 1.3%. Input material: peripheral blood. The receptors were sampled from a man in his sixties with acute or convalescent COVID-19.

This chain connects TRBV6-5 to TRBJ1-4, with TRBD1 as a possible D gene (5 bases). This CDR3 comprises 11 residues. V was pared by 6 bases and J by 6 bases, with 5 bases between. Germline CDR1 MNHEY, CDR2 SVGAGI. In nucleotides, the CDR3 is TGTGCCAGCAGCAGGGATGAAAAACTGTTTTTT. It specifies CASSRDEKLFF.

This chain connects TRBV19 to TRBJ1-6; maybe TRBD1 (6 bases). The CDR3 is 13 residues long. V lost 7 bases and J lost 9, with 13 bases in between. Germline CDR1 is LNHDA and CDR2 is SQIVND (reference sequence). CDR3: CASKGGDGSPLHF. CDR3 DNA: TGTGCCAGTAAGGGGGGGGACGGTTCACCCCTCCACTTT.

The chain has TRBV5-8 and TRBJ1-1; D might be TRBD1 (6 bases). Germline V CDR1 and CDR2: SGHTS, YDEGEE. The CDR3 is 15 amino acids. Deletions cut 4 bases from V and 0 bases from J, with 13 bases between. CDR3 nucleotide sequence: TGTGCCAGCAGCGAAAAGGGGGTCCTGAACACTGAAGCTTTCTTT. The encoded protein is CASSEKGVLNTEAFF.

The chain couples TRBV24-1 to TRBJ2-1, with D possibly being TRBD2 (5 bases). This CDR3 comprises 15 residues. Between the trimmed V and J ends, which lost 0 bases and 12 bases, there was a span of 17 bases. Germline V gene lookup returns CDR1 KGHDR and CDR2 SFDVKD. CDR3 residues: CATSDLKFPRTGQFF. Written as DNA, the CDR3 is TGTGCCACCAGTGATTTGAAGTTTCCTAGGACTGGGCAGTTCTTC.

CDR3 residues: CASSPGTGDYTEAFF. The CDR3 DNA reads as TGTGCCAGTAGTCCCGGGACAGGCGACTACACTGAAGCTTTCTTT. The V gene is TRBV19, the J gene TRBJ1-1; the match to TRBD1 covers 8 bases. This CDR3 is built from 15 residues. Per germline, CDR1 LNHDA and CDR2 SQIVND (reference sequence). After removal of 5 bases from V and 3 bases from J, the junction contained 8 bases not matched to a gene.

The V and J genes are TRBV24-1 and TRBJ1-2; the D is unclear. The CDR3 loop spans 16 amino acids. Per the germline V gene, CDR1 is KGHDR and CDR2 is SFDVKD. Trimming took 2 bases from V and 0 from J, leaving 12 bases between them. CDR3 DNA: TGTGCCACCAGTGATTCCTCACAAGTACCTAACTATGGCTACACCTTC. Amino acids: CATSDSSQVPNYGYTF.

The J gene is TRBJ1-2, the V gene TRBV10-3; D is undetermined. The CDR3 is 15 residues long. V lost 3 bases and J lost 4, with 15 bases in between. Germline values: CDR1 ENHRY, CDR2 SYGVKD. The CDR3 sequence is CAISDITTGIYGYTF. Written as DNA, the CDR3 is TGTGCCATCAGTGACATTACGACGGGGATCTATGGCTACACCTTC.

The V call is TRBV18, the J call TRBJ1-1, with D unresolved. Germline V CDR1 and CDR2: KGHSH, LQKENI. V was pared by 6 bases and J by 0 bases, with 11 bases between. The CDR3 is 14 residues long. The CDR3 DNA sequence: TGTGCCAGCTCCCGGGTAGGTATGAACACTGAAGCTTTCTTT. This gives the protein CASSRVGMNTEAFF.

The V and J genes are TRBV10-2 and TRBJ1-5; D is perhaps TRBD1 (6 bases). V was clipped by 6 bases and J by 5 bases, with 11 bases between them. CDR1 is WSHSY, CDR2 SAAADI, per germline. The CDR3 runs 13 residues. The CDR3 bases are TGCGCCAGCAGAAGACAGGTGCATCAGCCCCAGCATTTT. This gives the protein CASRRQVHQPQHF.